The source of this TCR beta chain is a study of blood T cell repertoires in COVID-19. The data were produced by immunoSEQ multiplex PCR, yet TCRdb's version contains in-frame clones alone and is incomplete. The data show under 150,000 clones, around three quarters seen once. The germline V and J ends were trimmed by 4 bases and 6 bases, with 6 bases remaining between them. Germline V lookup: CDR1 MGHRA, CDR2 YSYEKL. CDR3 length: 12 amino acids. J is TRBJ2-2 and V is TRBV4-1; the D is unclear. Material: peripheral blood. This receptor was taken from a man older than 75 with acute or convalescent COVID-19. CDR3 residues: CASSPGPGELFF. Written as DNA, the CDR3 is TGCGCCAGCAGCCCCGGTCCCGGGGAGCTGTTTTTT.